Listed below are T cell receptor beta chains from one sample, sequenced in a study of blood T cell repertoires in COVID-19. Sequencing used immunoSEQ multiplex PCR; TCRdb keeps in-frame clones, though not all of them. The sample comprises roughly 400,000 clones, around 87% of which are singletons, and about 2% rests with the top ten. Input material: peripheral blood. These receptor sequences come from a woman aged 60-75 years with COVID-19, enrolled during active disease. The CDR3 runs from the conserved cysteine through the conserved F or W. Fields, in order: J gene, D gene, V gene, clone size, CDR3 DNA, CDR3 protein. A D gene is named only where the DNA matches it firmly. Size values are once, few and many counts, or a class for expanded clones, and some rows have none.

TRBJ1-2	TRBD1	TRBV5-6	once	TGTGCCAGCAGCTACACAGGGGGCAATGGCTACACCTTC	CASSYTGGNGYTF
TRBJ1-6	NA	TRBV7-9	NA	TGTGCCAGCAGCTCACCCGGGAATAGGAATTCACCCCTCCACTTT	CASSSPGNRNSPLHF
TRBJ2-7	TRBD1	TRBV12-5	once	TGTGCTAGTGTCCGGGACAGCCCTTACGATGTGCAGTACTTC	CASVRDSPYDVQYF
TRBJ2-3	NA	TRBV15	NA	TGTGCCACCGAAAGCGGGAGCACAGATACGCAGTATTTT	CATESGSTDTQYF
TRBJ1-1	NA	TRBV4-1	NA	TGCGCCAGCAGCCAAGATGAGGACAGCGCCTGGGTGAAAGAAGCTTTCTTT	CASSQDEDSAWVKEAFF
TRBJ2-6	NA	TRBV12-3/TRBV12-4	NA	TGTGCCAGCACTCTCTCTGGGGCCAACGTCCTGACTTTC	CASTLSGANVLTF
TRBJ2-1	NA	TRBV3-1/TRBV3-2	NA	TGTGCCAGCAGCCAAGGAGGCAGCCCGGGGTACAATGAGCAGTTCTTC	CASSQGGSPGYNEQFF
TRBJ2-5	TRBD2	TRBV29-1	NA	TGCAGCGTTGCCGTTCTCGGCGGGGGAAAGAAAGAGACCCAGTACTTC	CSVAVLGGGKKETQYF
TRBJ1-3	NA	TRBV7-7	NA	TGTGCTAGCAGCCCTCCTTGGACAGCGGGAAACACCATATATTTT	CASSPPWTAGNTIYF
TRBJ1-2	NA	TRBV5-6	few	TGTGCCAGCAGCGGGCAGGAAAACTATGGCTACACCTTC	CASSGQENYGYTF
TRBJ2-1	NA	TRBV5-1	NA	TGCGCCAGCAGTCGCCAGGGCTCCTCCTACAATGAGCAGTTCTTC	CASSRQGSSYNEQFF
TRBJ2-7	NA	TRBV14	NA	TGTGCCAGCAGCCTTGACAAGTCCTACGAGCAGTACTTC	CASSLDKSYEQYF
TRBJ1-5	TRBD1	TRBV7-2	NA	TGTGCCAGCAGCCCGGGACAGCTCAATCAGCCCCAGCATTTT	CASSPGQLNQPQHF
TRBJ2-7	NA	TRBV2	NA	TGTGCCAGCAGTGTTAGCTACGAGCAGTACTTC	CASSVSYEQYF
TRBJ2-7	TRBD1	TRBV2	NA	TGTGCCAGTACCGGGACAGCTTCTTACGAGCAGTACTTC	CASTGTASYEQYF
TRBJ2-2	TRBD1	TRBV5-1	NA	TGCGCCAGCAGCTCCGGGACAGGGGGACTGGGTACCGGGGAGCTGTTTTTT	CASSSGTGGLGTGELFF
TRBJ1-4	NA	TRBV5-1	NA	TGCGCCAGCAGCTTGGTTATTAGTGAAAAACTGTTTTTT	CASSLVISEKLFF
TRBJ1-4	NA	TRBV7-3	NA	TGTGCCAGCAGCAAACAGGGTTCCACTAATGAAAAACTGTTTTTT	CASSKQGSTNEKLFF
TRBJ2-2	TRBD2	TRBV3-1/TRBV3-2	NA	TGTGCCAGCAGCCTAGGACTAGCGAGGGCCGGGGAGCTGTTTTTT	CASSLGLARAGELFF
TRBJ1-5	NA	TRBV9	NA	TGTGCCAGCAGCGCCTCCGGGACTCAGAATCAGCCCCAGCATTTT	CASSASGTQNQPQHF
TRBJ1-2	TRBD1	TRBV19	NA	TGTGCCAGTAGTCACAGGGGGCGCAACTATGGCTACACCTTC	CASSHRGRNYGYTF
TRBJ1-3	TRBD1	TRBV5-1	NA	TGCGCCAGCAGCTTGACGGGACAGAAGACCACCATATATTTT	CASSLTGQKTTIYF
TRBJ1-4	TRBD1	TRBV27	NA	TGTGCCAGCAGCAGGGGGGCCCCCGCAACTAATGAAAAACTGTTTTTT	CASSRGAPATNEKLFF
TRBJ1-2	TRBD1	TRBV3-1/TRBV3-2	NA	TGTGCCAGCAGCCGTCAGGGGGCGAGTGGCTACACCTTC	CASSRQGASGYTF
TRBJ2-1	NA	TRBV21-1	NA	TGTGCCAGCAGCAAAGGTAGCGGGGCCAGGGATTTTTACAATGAGCAGTTCTTC	CASSKGSGARDFYNEQFF
TRBJ1-3	TRBD1	TRBV6-5	once	TGTGCCAGCAGCAACAGGGGCCCTGGAAACACCATATATTTT	CASSNRGPGNTIYF
TRBJ2-7	TRBD1	TRBV7-9	NA	TGTGCCAGCAGCTTAACAGGGGGCACCTCAACCTACGAGCAGTACTTC	CASSLTGGTSTYEQYF
TRBJ1-1	TRBD1	TRBV5-1	NA	TGCGCCAGCAGCTTACCCGGGACAGACACTGAAGCTTTCTTT	CASSLPGTDTEAFF
TRBJ1-1	TRBD1	TRBV5-1	once	TGCGCCAGCAGCTTGGTCGACAGGGGTGCTTTCTTT	CASSLVDRGAFF
TRBJ2-3	TRBD1	TRBV19	once	TGTGCCAGTAGTGCCGGACAGGGTCACACAGATACGCAGTATTTT	CASSAGQGHTDTQYF
TRBJ1-4	TRBD1	TRBV2	NA	TGTGCCAGCAGGAAACAGGGGGGAAATGAAAAACTGTTTTTT	CASRKQGGNEKLFF
TRBJ2-7	TRBD1	TRBV9	NA	TGTGCCAGCAGCCCAGACAGGGTGCTAAGCGAGCAGTACTTC	CASSPDRVLSEQYF
TRBJ1-1	TRBD1	TRBV6-2/TRBV6-3	NA	TGTGCCAGCAGTTACCATCCGACAGGGGGCACTGAAGCTTTCTTT	CASSYHPTGGTEAFF
TRBJ1-1	NA	TRBV12-3/TRBV12-4	NA	TGTGCCAGCAGGGACAGCCAACTCACTGAAGCTTTCTTT	CASRDSQLTEAFF
TRBJ1-2	NA	TRBV6-2/TRBV6-3	NA	TGTGCCAGCAGTTACCCCGGACGGCCGGGAGGCTACACCTTC	CASSYPGRPGGYTF